This T cell receptor (beta chain) appears in the sequencing data of a study of blood T cell repertoires in COVID-19. Turning to the study itself: PBMCs, B-cell-depleted T cells, or T cells were the source of the cDNA or gDNA that made up the material.

There are a few counts of this clone. Grouping used clinical history reported by participants in a survey and questionnaire. Trimming cost V 8 bases and J 0 bases, with 16 bases left between them. CDR1 and CDR2 (germline): MNHEY, SVGAGI. The CDR3 loop spans 15 amino acids. Assay used: immunoSEQ multiplex PCR; TCRdb lists only in-frame clones, some missing. The sample consists of fewer than 350,000 clones, approximately 81% of them appearing once. This receptor was identified in a woman between 50 and 59 years old who had recovered from COVID-19. Sequencing was done on a sample of PBMCs or T cells enriched from blood (not recorded which). This chain links TRBV6-5 with TRBJ1-1; D is unclear. The chain's CDR3 is CASSNAVPLNTEAFF. The CDR3 DNA reads as TGTGCCAGCTCGAACGCAGTACCTTTGAACACTGAAGCTTTCTTT.